The source of this T cell receptor gamma chain is a study of gamma-delta chains in newborns, infants, children. Across the whole study: Microbial exposure reportedly drives polyclonal innate γδ T cell expansion after birth.

In its sample, this clone was seen a few times. Other DNA sequences in this specimen translate into the identical CDR3. TCRdb called clones anew from the reads with CATT. The sample consists of approximately 1,700 gamma-chain clones, roughly 12% of them appearing once. The sequence derives from a child who was a newborn, infant or young child, either healthy, febrile or measles-vaccinated (not recorded which). Sequencing was carried out using blood.

The DNA of the CDR3 is TGTGCCTTGTGGGAGGTGCAGATCGAGTTGGGCAAAAAAATCAAGGTATTT. This translates into CALWEVQIELGKKIKVF. The chain carries TRGV9 and TRGJP. CDR1 and CDR2 (germline): GITISATS, ISYDGTV (reference sequence). CDR3 size: 17 residues. V shed 0 bases and J 7 bases; nucleotides not matched to a gene: 6.